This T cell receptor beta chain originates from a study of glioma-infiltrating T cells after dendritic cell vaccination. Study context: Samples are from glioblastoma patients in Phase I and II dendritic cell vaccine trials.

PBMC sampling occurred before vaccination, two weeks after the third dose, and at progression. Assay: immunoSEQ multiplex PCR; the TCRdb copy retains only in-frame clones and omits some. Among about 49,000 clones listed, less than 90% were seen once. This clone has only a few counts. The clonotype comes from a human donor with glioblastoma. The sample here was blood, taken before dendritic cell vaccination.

The CDR3 here is CASSYFRVNTEAFF. The CDR3, as DNA: TGTGCCAGCAGTTACTTCCGGGTTAACACTGAAGCTTTCTTT. This chain connects TRBV6-5 to TRBJ1-1; D is unclear. Trimming removed 1 base at V and 2 bases at J, with 8 bases between. The germline V gene has CDR1 MNHEY and CDR2 SVGAGI. This CDR3 region has 14 residues.